This T cell receptor beta chain was sequenced in a study of T-cell memory formation after mild COVID-19. Study as a whole: TCR clusters were largely donor specific.

A word on this clonotype: The antigen is undetermined.

General observations from the study: Those CD4+ clones that contracted were mainly in CM and EM (CD8+ ones in EMRA). Day 15 to 85 contracting clones showed balanced CD4/CD8; day 15 to 37 expanders favored CD4+.

In TCRdb, the 5' RACE reads were re-called with MiXCR into one record per CDR3 protein. Here the sample spans hundreds of thousands of distinct CDR3 sequences, roughly 17% being singletons. The origin of this receptor is a man aged 18 to 30 who had mild COVID-19 (a few samples of this study predate the infection). Cell type and time point are not known. Sequencing was done on a sample of PBMCs or a T cell subset sorted from them (not recorded which).

In nucleotides, the CDR3 is TGTGCCAGCAGTTACAACGCGGGAGGATATGGCTACACCTTC. Translation: CASSYNAGGYGYTF. V usage is TRBV6-5 and J usage is TRBJ1-2; D uncertain. Germline values: CDR1 MNHEY, CDR2 SVGAGI. Trimming took off 2 bases at V and 5 bases at J, with 12 bases between the two ends. The CDR3 runs to 14 residues.